These 23 T cell receptor beta chains came from one sample sequenced in a study of T cells in Graves' hyperthyroidism and ophthalmopathy. RNA transcripts yielded amplified TCR beta CDR3 regions. Initially, a first-round RT-PCR of the TCR CDR3 employed the HTBI primer set. Each CDR3 protein gets one entry after TCRdb re-called the multiplex PCR reads with MiXCR. The table has 450,000 to 650,000 distinct CDR3 sequences, roughly 17% seen once. Sequencing was carried out using blood. The receptors were gathered from a woman between 18 and 29 years old with Graves' ophthalmopathy.

This clonotype was picked up many times. This rearrangement joins TRBV24-1 to TRBJ2-3; D is unclear. The ends were cut back, 5 bases at V and 6 bases at J, with 11 bases in the middle. This CDR3 is 13 amino acids long. CDR1 is KGHDR, CDR2 SFDVKD, per germline. For the CDR3, the DNA is TGTGCCACCAGTGGAATAGGGCCCGATACGCAGTATTTT. This codes for CATSGIGPDTQYF.

This clonotype was counted ten times or more. Here the CDR3 reads CASSSEGSEQYF. The DNA of the CDR3 is TGTGCCAGCAGCTCAGAAGGGAGTGAGCAGTACTTC. This chain joins TRBV7-3 and TRBJ2-7, with D tentatively TRBD2 (5 bases). The CDR3 runs 12 residues. V was clipped by 4 bases and J by 7 bases, with 11 bases between them. CDR1 and CDR2 from the germline V gene are SGHTA and FQGTGA.

Concerning this clonotype itself: The conserved final phenylalanine or tryptophan is absent from the CDR3, which likely points to a read error. The V gene is TRBV5-1, the J gene TRBJ1-2; D gene uncertain. The germline V and J ends were trimmed by 3 bases and 4 bases, with 13 bases remaining between them. This CDR3 region has 14 residues. Germline assignment: CDR1 SGHRS and CDR2 YFSETQ. CDR3 bases: TGCGCCAGCAGCTCCGCCTTCTCGGGCTATGGCTACACCCTC. Translated, it gives CASSSAFSGYGYTL.

This clonotype was recorded many times. The genes are TRBV6-1 and TRBJ2-5, with 7 nucleotides matching TRBD2. Looked up from germline, CDR1 is MNHNS and CDR2 is SASEGT. The CDR3 covers 16 residues. V dropped 7 bases and J dropped 0; count of bases not matched to a gene: 11. CDR3 nucleotide sequence: TGTGCCAGCACCCACCCCGGGGGGAGGAACCAAGAGACCCAGTACTTC. Its protein is CASTHPGGRNQETQYF.

This clonotype has just a few counts. J is TRBJ2-7 and V is TRBV10-3, with D possibly TRBD1 on 6 matching bases. The CDR3 has 15 residues. Germline CDR1 and CDR2: ENHRY and SYGVKD. The V end lost 6 bases, the J end lost 1 base, and 16 bases lay between the germline ends. The CDR3 sequence is CAIRDDQGYSYEQYF. DNA of the CDR3: TGTGCCATCAGGGATGACCAGGGGTATTCCTACGAGCAGTACTTC.

This clonotype was detected many times. V gene TRBV11-2 combines with J gene TRBJ1-1, with D possibly being TRBD1 (6 bases). The V gene lost 0 bases and the J gene lost 1 base, with 18 bases spanning the gap. Germline values: CDR1 SGHAT, CDR2 FQNNGV. The CDR3 consists of 18 residues. The CDR3 DNA is TGTGCCAGCAGCTTAGATCCCCTTCAGACAGGCCAGAACACTGAAGCTTTCTTT. This encodes CASSLDPLQTGQNTEAFF.

The rearrangement uses TRBV7-3 and TRBJ2-7, with D perhaps TRBD1 or TRBD2 (5 bases each). CDR1 is SGHTA, CDR2 FQGTGA, per germline. The CDR3 length is 14 residues. Trimming left V 5 bases short and J 3 bases short, with 14 bases between. Here the CDR3 reads CASSPLGTLYEQYF. In DNA form, the CDR3 reads TGTGCCAGCAGCCCACTCGGGACCCTCTACGAGCAGTACTTC.

In its sample, this clonotype was seen many times. The chain employs TRBV7-9 and TRBJ2-3; D not resolved. The germline CDR1 and CDR2 sequences are SEHNR and FQNEAQ (reference sequence). The length of the CDR3 is 13 residues. Between the trimmed V and J ends, which lost 3 bases and 0 bases, there was a span of 4 bases. In DNA, the CDR3 is TGTGCCAGCAGCTTCCATAGCACAGATACGCAGTATTTT. Protein: CASSFHSTDTQYF.

This clonotype was recorded many times. The rearrangement links TRBV20-1 to TRBJ2-1; D uncertain. CDR3 size: 14 residues. CDR1 is DFQATT and CDR2 is SNEGSKA in the germline V gene (reference sequence). The ends were cut back, 2 bases at V and 3 bases at J, with 11 bases in the middle. In DNA form, the CDR3 reads TGCAGTGCTAGATTACCCGTCGACTACAATGAGCAGTTCTTC. It yields the protein CSARLPVDYNEQFF.

This clonotype was seen only a few times. This chain connects TRBV6-2 or TRBV6-3 to TRBJ2-1; TRBD2 matches 9 bases. The CDR3 consists of 16 residues. Germline values: CDR1 MNHEY, CDR2 SVGEGT. With V trimmed by 0 bases and J by 8 bases, 8 bases remained unmatched. The CDR3, as DNA: TGTGCCAGCAGTTACTCTTCGCGGGGGGGCCACTATGAGCAGTTCTTC. Its protein product is CASSYSSRGGHYEQFF.

This chain connects TRBV11-2 to TRBJ2-5; 11 bases are a match to TRBD2. Germline CDR1 and CDR2: SGHAT and FQNNGV. CDR3 length: 14 amino acids. V gave up 5 bases and J gave up 4 bases; unmatched junction bases: 3. CDR3 in amino acids: CASSTGLAGETQYF. In DNA form, the CDR3 reads TGTGCCAGCAGCACCGGACTAGCGGGAGAGACCCAGTACTTC.

This chain links TRBV24-1 with TRBJ2-3; the match to TRBD1 covers 10 bases. The germline gives CDR1 KGHDR, CDR2 SFDVKD. The J segment lost 3 bases and the V segment lost 6 bases, leaving 5 bases of the junction unmatched. This CDR3 has 15 amino acids. CDR3 protein: CATSPGQGRTDTQYF. CDR3 coding DNA: TGTGCCACCAGTCCGGGACAGGGGAGAACAGATACGCAGTATTTT.

This clonotype appeared many times. The chain joins TRBV30 to TRBJ1-1; D is unresolved. Germline values: CDR1 GTSNPN, CDR2 SVGIG (reference sequence). This CDR3 is built from 11 residues. The V and J ends lost 5 bases and 7 bases respectively, with 11 bases between them. CDR3 protein: CAWVWVHEAFF. The CDR3 DNA reads as TGTGCCTGGGTTTGGGTTCATGAAGCTTTCTTT.

As concerns this clonotype: With a much larger clone just one base away, this may be a read error. The V and J genes are TRBV28 and TRBJ2-3; the match to TRBD1 covers 8 bases. The CDR3 totals 14 residues. CDR1 and CDR2 from the germline V gene are MDHEN and SYDVKM. CDR3: CAGSLGQATDTQYF. CDR3 sequence (DNA): TGTGCCGGCAGTTTGGGACAGGCCACAGATACGCAGTATTTT.

This clonotype was detected many times. V gene TRBV28 combines with J gene TRBJ2-1; D unresolved. Germline CDR1 is MDHEN and CDR2 is SYDVKM. The length of the CDR3 is 15 residues. V was shortened by 0 bases and J by 12 bases, with 18 bases between the two germline ends. CDR3 bases: TGTGCCAGCAGTTTATGGGCACAAAACCTCGATGGGCAGTTCTTC. Translation: CASSLWAQNLDGQFF.

Many counts were recorded for this clonotype. The chain recombines TRBV6-5 with TRBJ2-2; TRBD2 matches at 8 bases. The CDR3 length is 22 residues. Unmatched junction bases numbered 18, after V lost 0 bases and J lost 0 bases. CDR1 is MNHEY and CDR2 is SVGAGI in the germline V gene. The DNA for the CDR3 is TGTGCCAGCAGTTACTCCCAGGTCACTAGCGGACACCTGAGCGCGAACACCGGGGAGCTGTTTTTT. It translates to CASSYSQVTSGHLSANTGELFF.

The rearrangement uses TRBV14 and TRBJ2-7; TRBD1 matches at 8 bases. Losses at the gene ends were 3 bases for V and 0 bases for J; bases not matched to a gene: 4. The CDR3 runs 15 residues. Germline lookup yields CDR1 SGHDN and CDR2 FVKESK. The CDR3 DNA reads TGTGCCAGCAGCCATTGGACAGGGACCTCCTACGAGCAGTACTTC. It specifies CASSHWTGTSYEQYF.

The rearrangement links TRBV30 to TRBJ1-3, with 12 bases matching TRBD1. V lost 5 bases, J lost 2 bases, and 7 bases stayed unmatched. The CDR3 has 16 residues. The germline CDR1 and CDR2 sequences are GTSNPN and SVGIG (reference sequence). The CDR3 region has the DNA TGTGCCTGGCAATCGGGACAGGGGGCCGCTGGAAACACCATATATTTT. The encoded protein is CAWQSGQGAAGNTIYF. The full variable domain, rest sourced from reference TRBV30 and TRBJ1-3, is SQTIHQWPATLVQPVGSPLSLECTVEGTSNPNLYWYRQAAGRGLQLLFYSVGIGQISSEVPQNLSASRPQDRQFILSSKKLLLSDSGFYLCAWQSGQGAAGNTIYFGEGSWLTVV.

The chain couples TRBV12-3 or TRBV12-4 to TRBJ1-3, with D unresolved. Trimming pared 6 bases from V and 3 bases from J, leaving 12 bases between. The CDR3 spans 14 residues. As DNA, the CDR3 is TGTGCCAGCAGGTCGAAGGTTCTTGGAAACACCATATATTTT. Residues: CASRSKVLGNTIYF.

This clonotype was recorded a few times. A much larger clone lies a single base off, so this may be a read error. The J gene is TRBJ2-1, the V gene TRBV12-3 or TRBV12-4; D gene ambiguous. CDR3 length equals 13 residues. V was pared by 3 bases and J by 5 bases, with 8 bases between. CDR3 in amino acids: CASSFGLHNEQFF. The CDR3 coding sequence is TGTGCCAGCAGTTTCGGGCTTCACAATGAGCAGTTCTTC.

This clonotype occurred many times. This chain uses TRBV12-3 or TRBV12-4 with TRBJ2-3; 7 bases map to TRBD2. This CDR3 comprises 15 residues. V trimming: 6 bases; J trimming: 4 bases; junction bases outside the gene matches: 10. CDR3 region: CASSTAGQVADTQYF. The CDR3 DNA sequence: TGTGCCAGCAGCACAGCGGGGCAGGTGGCAGATACGCAGTATTTT.

The chain is built from TRBV12-3 or TRBV12-4 and TRBJ2-5, with D possibly called TRBD1 or TRBD2 (5 bases each). Between the trimmed V and J ends, which lost 3 bases and 3 bases, there was a span of 14 bases. This CDR3 is 15 amino acids long. CDR3 sequence (DNA): TGTGCCAGCAGTTTCGACGGGACCTTGGAAGAGACCCAGTACTTC. Amino acids: CASSFDGTLEETQYF.

The chain employs TRBV19 and TRBJ1-5; TRBD1 might be the D (6 bases). Deletions cut 4 bases from V and 5 bases from J, with 21 bases between. From germline, CDR1 is LNHDA and CDR2 SQIVND (reference sequence). This CDR3 spans 17 amino acids. CDR3 nucleotide sequence: TGTGCCAGTAGTAGCGGGGGGGCGGGTTTTTCGGATCAGCCCCAGCATTTT. Protein sequence: CASSSGGAGFSDQPQHF.